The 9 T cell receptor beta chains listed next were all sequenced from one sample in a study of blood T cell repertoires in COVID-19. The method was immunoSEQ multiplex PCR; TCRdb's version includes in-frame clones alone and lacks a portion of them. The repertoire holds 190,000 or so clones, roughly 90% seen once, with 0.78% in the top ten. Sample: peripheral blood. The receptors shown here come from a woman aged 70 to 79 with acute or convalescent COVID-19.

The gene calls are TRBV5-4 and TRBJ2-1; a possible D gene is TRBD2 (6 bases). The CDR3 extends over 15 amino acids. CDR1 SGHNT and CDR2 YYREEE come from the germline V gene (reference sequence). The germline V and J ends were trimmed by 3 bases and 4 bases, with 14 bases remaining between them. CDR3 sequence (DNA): TGTGCCAGCAGCTGGACTCTGGCGGGGTACAATGAGCAGTTCTTC. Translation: CASSWTLAGYNEQFF.

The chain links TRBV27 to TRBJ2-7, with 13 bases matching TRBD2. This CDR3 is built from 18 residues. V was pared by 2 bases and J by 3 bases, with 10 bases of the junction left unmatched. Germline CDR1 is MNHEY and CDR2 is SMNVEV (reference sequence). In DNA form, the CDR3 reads TGTGCCAGCAGTTTAACTAGCGGGAGGGCCATCCTTAACTACGAGCAGTACTTC. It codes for CASSLTSGRAILNYEQYF.

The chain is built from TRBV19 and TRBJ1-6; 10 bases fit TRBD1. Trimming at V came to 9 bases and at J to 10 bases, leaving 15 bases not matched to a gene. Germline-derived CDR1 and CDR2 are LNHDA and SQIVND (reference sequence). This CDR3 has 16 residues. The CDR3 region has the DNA TGTGCCAGCACCATAACCCCGGGACAGGGGCTCTCACCCCTCCACTTT. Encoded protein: CASTITPGQGLSPLHF.

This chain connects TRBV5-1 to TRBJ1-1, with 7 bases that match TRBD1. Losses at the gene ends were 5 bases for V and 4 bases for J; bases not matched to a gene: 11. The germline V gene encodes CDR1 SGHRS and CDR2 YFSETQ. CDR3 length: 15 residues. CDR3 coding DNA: TGCGCCAGCAGGTGGGAGGCAGGGGGAAGCACTGAAGCTTTCTTT. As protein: CASRWEAGGSTEAFF.

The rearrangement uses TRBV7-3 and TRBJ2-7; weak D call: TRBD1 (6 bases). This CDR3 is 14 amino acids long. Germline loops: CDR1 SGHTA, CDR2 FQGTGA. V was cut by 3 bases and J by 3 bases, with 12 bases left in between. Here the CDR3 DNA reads TGTGCCAGCAGCTTGGGGCAGGGACACTACGAGCAGTACTTC. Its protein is CASSLGQGHYEQYF.

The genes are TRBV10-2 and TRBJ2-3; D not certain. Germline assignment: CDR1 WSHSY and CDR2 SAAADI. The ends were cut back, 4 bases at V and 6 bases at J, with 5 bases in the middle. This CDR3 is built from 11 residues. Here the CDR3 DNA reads TGCGCCAGCAGTGGAGGTGATACGCAGTATTTT. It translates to CASSGGDTQYF.

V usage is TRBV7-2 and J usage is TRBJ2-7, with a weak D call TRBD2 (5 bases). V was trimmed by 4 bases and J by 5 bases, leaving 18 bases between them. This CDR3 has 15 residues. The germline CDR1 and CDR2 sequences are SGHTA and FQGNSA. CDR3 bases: TGTGCCAGCAGCTGGCGGGCCCCCGATCCAGACGAGCAGTACTTC. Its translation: CASSWRAPDPDEQYF.

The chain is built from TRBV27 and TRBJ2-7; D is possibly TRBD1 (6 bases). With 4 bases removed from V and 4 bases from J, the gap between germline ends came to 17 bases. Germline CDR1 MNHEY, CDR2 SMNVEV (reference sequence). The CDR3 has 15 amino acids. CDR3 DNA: TGTGCCAGCAGTTACCAGGGGTCTCCCCATTACGAGCAGTACTTC. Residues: CASSYQGSPHYEQYF.

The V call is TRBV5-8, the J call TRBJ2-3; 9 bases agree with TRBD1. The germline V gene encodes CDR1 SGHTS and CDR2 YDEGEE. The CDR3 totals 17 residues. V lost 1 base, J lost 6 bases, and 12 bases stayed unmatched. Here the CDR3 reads CASSLRVGTGSRDTQYF. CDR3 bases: TGTGCCAGCAGCTTGCGGGTAGGGACAGGGAGTCGGGATACGCAGTATTTT.